Included here is one T cell receptor beta chain sequence, with context. There is no known antigen for this receptor. Base qualities are missing; no much larger clone stands one base away. This record comes from a study of T cell responses to AZD1222 COVID-19 vaccine (dated by TCRdb to the early 2020s). About the investigation overall: AZD1222 recipients with second doses at about 4 weeks or about 12 weeks were pooled, because spike-specific TCR depth and breadth did not differ between schedules. TCR sequencing covered more than 230 trial participants: 207 given two doses of AZD1222 and 26 given two doses of MenACWY control vaccine. Trial participants were enrolled into age subgroups of 18-55, 56-69 and 70-plus years, which contained around 140, 26 and 57 TCR-sequenced participants, respectively. What the research found in general, with its limitations: The 56-69-year group was small, and its depth increase did not reach significance, likely because of low power. After two AZD1222 doses, both the breadth and the depth of spike-specific TCRs were significantly higher than at day 0 and than in MenACWY recipients. The whole spike protein was spanned by vaccine-associated CD4 TCRs, and dominant responses were seen in regions 160-218 and 743-854. Because no day 14 peak-response samples were available, the repertoires could be characterized only after the peak T cell response. Participants were mostly white British, with more females than males. The authors suggested clonal diversity may have been underestimated. Conclusions about previously exposed vaccinees are limited because only six or seven AZD1222 recipients were SARS-CoV-2 seropositive at baseline. Reportedly, close to half of the unique spike-specific TCRs recognized epitopes lying outside the regions that are mutated in the B.1.351 and B.1.1.7 variants.

The CDR3 regions of human TCRbeta chains were subjected to immunosequencing. Turning to the authors' computational methods: TCRs in the repertoires were compared against a reference library of SARS-CoV-2-specific TCRs that had been generated with the MIRA antigen-specificity platform. Breadth meant the fraction of unique TCRs that were SARS-CoV-2-associated, whereas depth meant the fraction of total T cells that were SARS-CoV-2-associated. Each spike-specific TCR was assigned to its reactive spike region and to a CD4 or CD8 class using the MIRA data. Log10-transformed breadth and depth values were compared by one-way ANOVA with Sidak's multiple comparisons tests. The table comes from immuneACCESS by way of TCRdb, which keeps in-frame sequences with V and J called. Part of the clones is missing from these tables; in studies checked, under half for an unresolved V gene and the rest for unknown reasons. V and J calls plus clone size are reproduced from that table; the DNA served to infer D and trimming. Within this sample are roughly 100,000 clones, with almost 85% of them counted one time only. 15% to 20% of the sample lies in the top ten.

The CDR3 runs 13 amino acids, cysteine and phenylalanine included. The sequence is cut down to CDR3 DNA, 39 bases in frame from base 1. According to the germline V gene, CDR1 reads SGHRS and CDR2 reads YFSETQ. Ends trimmed: V by 3 bases, J by 6 bases; bases unmatched to a gene: 3. The meaning of the sample's time point label: baseline before first vaccination. Samples from vaccinated people were obtained from the UK trials COV001 and COV002, which included a single-blind randomized controlled phase 2/3 trial of AZD1222 (ChAdOx1 nCoV-19) in healthy adults. For TCRbeta chain sequencing, PBMC samples from trial participants were taken at day 0 and at day 28 after the second dose.

The sample here was peripheral blood, taken on day 0 of AZD1222 vaccination. The rearranged segments are TRBV5-1 and TRBJ2-3, and 8 bases in between align with TRBD2. This TCR was recovered from an adult in good health. Here is the DNA: TGCGCCAGCAGCTCCGGGGGGGCGGATACGCAGTATTTT. Translated, it reads CASSSGGADTQYF.